This TCR beta chain was captured in a study of CD8+ T cells in alopecia areata (dated by TCRdb to about 2018). Study-level background: High-throughput TCRbeta sequencing was used to examine T cell clonal expansion in alopecia areata in both the C3H/HeJ mouse model and human patients. On the human side, TCRbeta sequencing was run on scalp tissue and on sorted CD4+ and CD8+ peripheral blood T cells from healthy controls and from alopecia areata patients with either patchy or totalis/universalis disease. Scalp clonality was compared among normal scalp (n=4), patchy alopecia areata scalp (n=8), and alopecia totalis/universalis scalp (n=8). RNA was extracted with the PAXgene miRNA kit for fixed scalp, the miRNeasy kit for PBMCs, and the RNeasy kit for mouse skin. TCRbeta CDR3 regions were amplified by immunoSEQ multiplex PCR using 35 Vbeta forward and 13 Jbeta reverse primers. What the authors observed across the whole study: Scalp TCR repertoire analysis is complicated because resident alphabeta T cells in normal human skin are also sequenced, whereas mouse skin is dominated by gammadelta T cells. Lesional scalp, especially in alopecia totalis/universalis, showed higher clonality and more expanded CD8+ clones than normal scalp, suggesting antigenic drive. Shared TCR sequences between patients were less evident than in mice, which may be partly attributable to HLA diversity in the patient population.

From alopecia areata patients, peripheral blood was collected along with lesional scalp punch biopsies. PBMCs were isolated by density centrifugation and stained for CD3, CD4 and CD8, and CD4+ and CD8+ T cells were sorted on a FACSAria. Untreated alopecia areata patients were recruited as part of a multicenter biomarker study. Blood CD8+ T cells from 5 or 6 biomarker-study patients were further sorted into NKG2D-low and NKG2D-high fractions. On this clone itself: Its recognized antigen is unknown. One base away there is no much larger clone; base qualities are not given.

The library was generated by the immunoSEQ multiplex PCR assay. RNA was extracted from all samples and reverse transcribed into cDNA as template for TCR sequencing. First-strand cDNA was synthesized using SuperScript III with a 2:1 mix of oligo-dT and random hexamers. A synthetic immune receptor repertoire was used to assess amplification bias, and residual bias was removed computationally. The original pipeline was this. Raw reads were preprocessed to remove errors, and CDR3 was defined by IMGT conventions from the conserved cysteine to phenylalanine. Clonality was computed by normalizing Shannon entropy by log2 of the number of productive unique TCRs and subtracting the result from 1. Scalp TCRbeta sequences were cross-referenced with sorted blood CD4 and CD8 repertoires so that the CD4 or CD8 identity of scalp clones could be inferred. TCRdb retrieved this table from immuneACCESS and kept in-frame rearrangements only. Not all clones are present; in checked studies, unresolved V genes account for under half, and no reason is known for the remainder. V and J calls and clone size are as listed in that table; D and trimming were resolved from the DNA. The sample table holds 70,000 to 95,000 clones, of which roughly 51% were seen once. 5.5% to 6.5% of the sample goes to the ten largest clones.

Sequencing input: NKG2D-high CD8+ T cells sorted from blood. This sample's cell subset or site label indicates: sorted CD8+ NKG2D-high blood T cells. The sequence was obtained from a human donor with alopecia areata.

The CDR3 region has the sequence CASNAGGQPQHF. The nucleotide sequence reads as follows: TGTGCCAGCAACGCGGGTGGGCAGCCCCAGCATTTT. The rearrangement combines TRBV6-6 with TRBJ1-5; the D gene identity is not certain. V and J are truncated by 7 bases and 7 bases respectively, leaving an intervening sequence of 11 bases. The germline V gene (reference sequence) yields MNHNY for CDR1 and SVGAGI for CDR2. Inclusive of the bounding cysteine and phenylalanine, the CDR3 is 12 residues long. The only DNA kept is the CDR3, 36 bases in frame from the first base.